This TCR beta chain comes out of a study of cytomegalovirus exposure and HLA in healthy donors. Libraries were prepared by immunoSEQ multiplex PCR; TCRdb keeps only in-frame clonotypes and omits some of them. This table holds 250,000 to 350,000 clones, 88% found once. Study conclusions and caveats: Reports credit the classifier with highly specific, highly sensitive diagnosis of cytomegalovirus status. Researchers catalogued some 160 TCR beta chains as cytomegalovirus-associated.

A note on this clone: Its antigen is not known.

The V end was cut by 4 bases, the J end by 0 bases, with 13 bases between. The CDR3 spans 15 residues. The V gene's germline CDR1 is SGDLS and CDR2 YYNGEE. Among the roughly 120 subjects of the validation cohort, separate from the approximately 660-subject first cohort, were the donors. The sample consisted of PBMCs. The sequence was obtained from a woman aged 18-29 years in good health and CMV-seronegative. The chain joins TRBV9 to TRBJ1-1, with a weak D call TRBD1 (6 bases). CDR3 sequence (DNA): TGTGCCAGCAGCCCCCGAGGGGGGGTGAACACTGAAGCTTTCTTT. Residues: CASSPRGGVNTEAFF.